Below, 3 T cell receptor beta chains from the same sample are listed, as sequenced in a study of siplizumab effects on memory and regulatory T cells. Clones were read by immunoSEQ multiplex PCR, and TCRdb kept only the in-frame ones, dropping some. The sample has 90,000 to 130,000 clones; 80% to 95% are singletons. The sample was CD4+ T cells sorted from blood. Receptor source: a human donor in good health.

The CDR3 is CASSSLTGSEAFF. In nucleotides, the CDR3 is TGTGCCAGCAGTTCGTTGACAGGATCCGAAGCTTTCTTT. The chain uses TRBV27 and TRBJ1-1, with D perhaps matching TRBD1 (6 bases). V was clipped by 4 bases and J by 8 bases, with 14 bases between them. CDR3 length equals 13 residues. CDR1 and CDR2 (germline): MNHEY, SMNVEV (reference sequence).

The chain carries TRBV6-5 and TRBJ1-2; possible D gene TRBD1, 6 bases. Germline CDR1 MNHEY, CDR2 SVGAGI. V dropped 0 bases and J dropped 6 bases, with 11 bases sitting between them. CDR3 size: 14 residues. CDR3 nucleotide sequence: TGTGCCAGCAGTTACTCTGGGGGCCCGGATGGCTACACCTTC. As protein: CASSYSGGPDGYTF.

This sequence joins TRBV5-1 and TRBJ2-7; D gene ambiguous. This CDR3 has 14 residues. Trimming removed 0 bases from V and 2 bases from J, with 9 bases in between. Germline V gives CDR1 SGHRS, CDR2 YFSETQ. CDR3 DNA: TGCGCCAGCAGCTTGGGTAGGGAAGCCTACGAGCAGTACTTC. Protein product: CASSLGREAYEQYF.